Following are 26 T cell receptor beta chains from one sample sequenced in a study of human T cells and chemical hapten exposure (dated by TCRdb to the early 2020s). The time point label of this sample denotes: patch test 1, 2 weeks after DPC sensitization. The treatment or condition label of this sample denotes: therapeutic diphenylcyclopropenone sensitization with weekly scalp DPC. The library was built by means of RACE. Sequencing was carried out with a NextSeq 500. Through fastp at Q25 and MiXCR, TCRdb rebuilt clones from the public reads, retaining in-frame beta chains. Every CDR3 protein is listed once, alongside the most common genes and DNA of its rows. This sample is represented by roughly 74,000 distinct CDR3 sequences; 25% to 40% of them were singletons. The top ten clones comprise about 9.6% of the sample. Sample: whole blood, taken in connection with sensitization to the hapten diphenylcyclopropenone (DPC). All receptors come from a middle-aged man with alopecia areata. Some clones in this sample may be carry-over from other donors' samples.

The chain links TRBV28 to TRBJ1-5; a possible D gene is TRBD1 (6 bases). Germline V gives CDR1 MDHEN, CDR2 SYDVKM. V lost 7 bases to trimming and J lost 7 bases, with 20 bases between them. The CDR3 extends over 15 amino acids. In nucleotides, the CDR3 is TGTGCCAGCACCCCCCCCGGGGGGGCGGGCCAGCCCCAGCATTTT. The encoded protein is CASTPPGGAGQPQHF. Drawing the rest from reference TRBV28 and TRBJ1-5, the complete variable domain is DVKVTQSSRYLVKRTGEKVFLECVQDMDHENMFWYRQDPGLGLRLIYFSYDVKMKEKGDIPEGYSVSREKKERFSLILESASTNQTSMYLCASTPPGGAGQPQHFGDGTRLSIL.

J is TRBJ2-1 and V is TRBV7-6; D is perhaps TRBD1 (6 bases). The CDR3 contains 14 residues. The V gene's germline CDR1 is SGHVS and CDR2 FNYEAQ. Trimming stripped 3 bases from V and 5 bases from J, with 11 bases between. This CDR3 reads CASSLATGNNEQFF. In nucleotides, the CDR3 is TGTGCCAGCAGCTTGGCTACAGGGAACAATGAGCAGTTCTTC.

The chain links TRBV19 to TRBJ2-1; TRBD2 might be the D (5 bases). Deletions cut 4 bases from V and 7 bases from J, with 20 bases between. This CDR3 is 16 amino acids long. Germline V gene sequence: CDR1 LNHDA, CDR2 SQIVND (reference sequence). CDR3 region: CASSRALVGVGNEQFF. Here the CDR3 DNA reads TGTGCCAGTAGTAGAGCCCTGGTGGGAGTAGGGAATGAGCAGTTCTTC.

This clonotype was picked up one time. J is TRBJ2-3 and V is TRBV6-2 or TRBV6-3, with D hard to call. This CDR3 is 10 amino acids long. Germline V CDR1 and CDR2: MNHEY, SVGEGT. Trimming pared 9 bases from V and 1 base from J, leaving 2 bases between. CDR3 region: CARGTDTQYF. Written as DNA, the CDR3 is TGTGCCAGGGGCACAGATACGCAGTATTTT.

This clonotype was found a few times. The chain is built from TRBV30 and TRBJ2-2, with D possibly being TRBD2 (6 bases). Germline V gene sequence: CDR1 GTSNPN, CDR2 SVGIG (reference sequence). Trimming took off 0 bases at V and 0 bases at J, with 17 bases between the two ends. The CDR3 is 18 residues long. The CDR3 reads CAWSVLHGGRTNTGELFF. The DNA for the CDR3 is TGTGCCTGGAGTGTCCTCCATGGGGGGAGAACGAACACCGGGGAGCTGTTTTTT.

The sample holds a few counts of this clonotype. The V call is TRBV27, the J call TRBJ2-3; the match to TRBD1 covers 7 bases. From germline, CDR1 is MNHEY and CDR2 SMNVEV (reference sequence). This CDR3 region has 14 residues. Trimming took 3 bases from V and 2 from J; bases not matched to a gene: 2. The CDR3 region is CASSFDRATDTQYF. CDR3 coding DNA: TGTGCCAGCAGTTTCGACAGGGCCACAGATACGCAGTATTTT.

V is TRBV14 and J is TRBJ2-7, with D unclear. V lost 4 bases and J 9 bases, leaving 22 bases between the germline ends. The CDR3 consists of 15 residues. The germline gives CDR1 SGHDN, CDR2 FVKESK. In DNA form, the CDR3 reads TGTGCCAGCAGCCGAACGGTCGGAAGCCCTACGGGGCAGTACTTC. Translated, it gives CASSRTVGSPTGQYF.

The rearrangement joins TRBV5-4 to TRBJ2-1; D tentatively fits TRBD1 or TRBD2 (5 bases each). Germline CDR1 reads SGHNT; CDR2 reads YYREEE (reference sequence). The CDR3 sequence is 16 residues long. Trimming removed 1 base from V and 4 bases from J, with 15 bases in between. CDR3 loop: CASSLYSAGAYNEQFF. The CDR3, as DNA: TGTGCCAGCAGCTTGTATTCAGCCGGGGCTTACAATGAGCAGTTCTTC.

This clonotype occurred a few times. The J gene is TRBJ2-1, the V gene TRBV5-1; D unclear. Trimming took 4 bases from V and 3 from J, leaving 8 bases between them. This CDR3 is 13 amino acids long. In germline, CDR1 is SGHRS, CDR2 YFSETQ. The CDR3 bases are TGCGCCAGCAGCAAGGACGGCTACAATGAGCAGTTCTTC. It is translated as CASSKDGYNEQFF.

This clonotype was seen only a few times. The chain joins TRBV12-3 or TRBV12-4 to TRBJ2-2; D possibly uses TRBD1 or TRBD2 (7 bases each). CDR3 length: 14 residues. The V gene lost 6 bases and the J gene lost 5 bases, with 13 bases spanning the gap. The chain's CDR3 is CASRTRGGTGELFF. Written as DNA, the CDR3 is TGTGCCAGCAGGACCAGGGGGGGAACCGGGGAGCTGTTTTTT.

The genes are TRBV13 and TRBJ2-5; 8 positions agree with TRBD2. The CDR3 totals 14 residues. Germline trimming cut 3 bases from V and 5 bases from J; bases unmatched to any gene: 5. Looked up from germline, CDR1 is PRHDT and CDR2 is FYEKMQ (reference sequence). CDR3 in DNA: TGTGCCAGCAGCTTGAGGACTAGCCGGGAGACCCAGTACTTC. It translates to CASSLRTSRETQYF.

This clonotype was seen more than once but under ten times. The chain has TRBV4-3 and TRBJ2-7, with 7 positions matching TRBD2. Looked up from germline, CDR1 is LGHNA and CDR2 is YSLEER. The CDR3 spans 15 residues. Trimming at V came to 0 bases and at J to 3 bases, leaving 5 bases not matched to a gene. CDR3 residues: CASSQDRGLIYEQYF. In nucleotides, the CDR3 is TGCGCCAGCAGCCAAGATCGGGGACTAATCTACGAGCAGTACTTC.

This clonotype was seen only a few times. The chain recombines TRBV20-1 with TRBJ1-4, with TRBD1 matching over 8 bases. CDR3 size: 14 residues. Germline CDR1 reads DFQATT; CDR2 reads SNEGSKA (reference sequence). V shed 3 bases, J shed 8 bases, and the junction held 8 bases outside the gene matches. CDR3 sequence (DNA): TGCAGTGCTAGTGGGGCAGGGGGCATGGAAAAACTGTTTTTT. It yields the protein CSASGAGGMEKLFF.

V is TRBV9 and J is TRBJ2-3; 7 bases line up with TRBD2. Trimming cost V 0 bases and J 6 bases; bases outside gene matches: 10. Germline V gene lookup returns CDR1 SGDLS and CDR2 YYNGEE. This CDR3 contains 16 residues. CDR3 region: CASSVDEAGRADTQYF. The CDR3 nucleotides read TGTGCCAGCAGCGTAGATGAGGCAGGGAGGGCGGATACGCAGTATTTT.

This clonotype occurred a few times. This chain connects TRBV5-1 to TRBJ2-5; TRBD2 matches at 9 bases. V gave up 1 base and J gave up 2 bases; unmatched junction bases: 6. Germline values: CDR1 SGHRS, CDR2 YFSETQ. The CDR3 runs to 16 residues. Here the CDR3 reads CASSLMASGVQETQYF. CDR3 in DNA: TGCGCCAGCAGCTTGATGGCTAGCGGGGTACAAGAGACCCAGTACTTC.

This clonotype was observed a single time. The V gene is TRBV12-3 or TRBV12-4, the J gene TRBJ2-2; 9 bases align to TRBD2. With 2 bases clipped from V and 9 bases from J, the junction kept 4 bases outside the gene matches. The CDR3 totals 14 residues. This chain's CDR3 is CASSLSSGSRELFF. The CDR3 nucleotides read TGTGCCAGCAGTTTAAGTAGCGGGAGCAGGGAGCTGTTTTTT.

The V and J genes are TRBV7-6 and TRBJ2-7; 7 bases are shared with TRBD1. Germline V gives CDR1 SGHVS, CDR2 FNYEAQ. This CDR3 spans 14 amino acids. With 5 bases clipped from V and 0 bases from J, the junction kept 4 bases outside the gene matches. The CDR3 spells CASSAGTASYEQYF. CDR3 bases: TGTGCCAGCAGCGCTGGGACAGCCTCCTACGAGCAGTACTTC.

The chain is built from TRBV7-2 and TRBJ2-3; D ambiguous. The length of the CDR3 is 11 residues. Deletions cut 3 bases from V and 6 bases from J, with 4 bases between. CDR1 is SGHTA and CDR2 is FQGNSA in the germline V gene. Written as DNA, the CDR3 is TGTGCCAGCAGCTTCGAGGATACGCAGTATTTT. This gives the protein CASSFEDTQYF. Variable domain in full (rest from reference TRBV7-2 and TRBJ2-3): GAGVSQSPSNKVTEKGKDVELRCDPISGHTALYWYRQSLGQGLEFLIYFQGNSAPDKSGLPSDRFSAERTGGSVSTLTIQRTQQEDSAVYLCASSFEDTQYFGPGTRLTVL.

This clonotype was found a few times. For the CDR3, the DNA is TGCAGTGCTAGTGTATCGTGGGGGGCCGAGGATTCACCCCTCCACTTT. Translated, it gives CSASVSWGAEDSPLHF. The chain recombines TRBV20-1 with TRBJ1-6; the D gene is possibly TRBD1 (6 bases). This CDR3 contains 16 residues. Germline values: CDR1 DFQATT, CDR2 SNEGSKA (reference sequence). V was trimmed by 3 bases and J by 8 bases, leaving 20 bases between them.

This clonotype has more than one count but fewer than ten. This chain uses TRBV12-3 or TRBV12-4 with TRBJ2-2, with a weak D call TRBD1 (6 bases). The CDR3 covers 13 residues. V was cut by 6 bases and J by 1 base, with 6 bases left in between. DNA for the CDR3: TGTGCCAGCAGGGACAGGAACACCGGGGAGCTGTTTTTT. This codes for CASRDRNTGELFF.

This sequence joins TRBV25-1 and TRBJ1-4; D might be TRBD1 (5 bases). Germline CDR1 and CDR2: MGHDK and SYGVNS. The length of the CDR3 is 16 residues. Trimming left V 2 bases short and J 0 bases short, with 10 bases between. CDR3 nucleotides: TGTGCCAGCAGTGAAGGGACGGATACAACTAATGAAAAACTGTTTTTT. As protein: CASSEGTDTTNEKLFF.

The V call is TRBV5-5, the J call TRBJ1-1; TRBD1 aligns across 7 bases. Germline values: CDR1 SGHKS, CDR2 YYEKEE (reference sequence). The CDR3 runs 18 residues. Germline trimming cut 4 bases from V and 6 bases from J; bases unmatched to any gene: 21. CDR3 amino acids: CASSEGAGIGASGSEAFF. As DNA, the CDR3 is TGTGCCAGCAGCGAGGGGGCGGGGATCGGGGCCTCCGGATCTGAAGCTTTCTTT.

In its sample, this clonotype was seen a few times. The gene calls are TRBV7-2 and TRBJ2-3; a possible D gene is TRBD2 (5 bases). Germline lookup yields CDR1 SGHTA and CDR2 FQGNSA. Trimming pared 4 bases from V and 8 bases from J, leaving 7 bases between. This CDR3 spans 11 amino acids. CDR3 bases: TGTGCCAGCAGCTCAGCGGCTACGCAGTATTTT. It yields the protein CASSSAATQYF.

This rearrangement joins TRBV7-2 to TRBJ2-2; D is perhaps TRBD1 or TRBD2 (5 bases each). The V and J ends lost 2 bases and 11 bases respectively, with 18 bases between them. In germline, CDR1 is SGHTA, CDR2 FQGNSA. The CDR3 covers 15 residues. In DNA form, the CDR3 reads TGTGCCAGCAGCTTAAACCGGGACCGGAGCCCAGAGCTGTTTTTT. Translating gives CASSLNRDRSPELFF. Looking up the rest from reference TRBV7-2 and TRBJ2-2 gives the full variable domain: GAGVSQSPSNKVTEKGKDVELRCDPISGHTALYWYRQSLGQGLEFLIYFQGNSAPDKSGLPSDRFSAERTGGSVSTLTIQRTQQEDSAVYLCASSLNRDRSPELFFGEGSRLTVL.

This chain connects TRBV6-2 or TRBV6-3 to TRBJ1-1; D uncertain. The CDR3 runs to 16 residues. V was pared by 3 bases and J by 5 bases, with 19 bases between. Germline values: CDR1 MNHEY, CDR2 SVGEGT. DNA for the CDR3: TGTGCCAGCAGTTATGAAATGGAGTCGACTGGAACTGAAGCTTTCTTT. Translation: CASSYEMESTGTEAFF.

This clonotype was detected a few times. The chain links TRBV7-9 to TRBJ2-1, with 10 bases aligning to TRBD1. CDR1 is SEHNR, CDR2 FQNEAQ, per germline (reference sequence). This CDR3 region has 15 residues. J lost 8 bases, V lost 5 bases, and 9 bases had no gene match. The CDR3 reads CASSPGQGEEDEQFF. CDR3 sequence (DNA): TGTGCCAGCAGCCCAGGACAGGGGGAAGAGGATGAGCAGTTCTTC.